Following are 7 T cell receptor beta chains from one sample sequenced in a study of early T cells in non-severe SARS-CoV-2 infection. TCRdb passed the 5' RACE reads through MiXCR, listing each CDR3 protein once. The sample contains tens of thousands of distinct CDR3 sequences, around 4.1% of which appear only once. What was sequenced was whole blood. Every receptor here comes from an adult who was a healthcare worker with PCR-confirmed SARS-CoV-2 infection or an uninfected control (not recorded which).

Notes on this clonotype: A read error is possible here, since a much larger clone lies one base away. The chain uses TRBV21-1 and TRBJ2-7. TRBV21-1 is marked as a pseudogene. The CDR3 is made up of 13 amino acids. CDR3 sequence reads: CVSSKDEHREQYF. The CDR3 nucleotides are TGTGTCAGCAGCAAAGACGAGCATCGCGAGCAGTACTTC.

The gene calls are TRBV20-1 and TRBJ1-5, with D uncertain. The CDR3 contains 16 residues. Germline loops: CDR1 DFQATT, CDR2 SNEGSKA (reference sequence). Trimming took 0 bases from V and 6 from J, leaving 18 bases between them. The CDR3 DNA reads TGCAGTGCTAGAGATCCCACCCCTGGTTCCGTTCAGCCCCAGCATTTT. Translation: CSARDPTPGSVQPQHF.

V and J are TRBV25-1 and TRBJ2-4, with TRBD1 matching over 9 bases. Germline V gene sequence: CDR1 MGHDK, CDR2 SYGVNS. The CDR3 consists of 16 residues. V lost 4 bases and J lost 2; bases outside the gene matches: 6. The CDR3 here is CASSGRTGETKNIQYF. The CDR3 bases are TGTGCCAGCAGTGGACGGACAGGGGAGACCAAAAACATTCAGTACTTC. The full variable domain, with the rest looked up from reference TRBV25-1 and TRBJ2-4, is EADIYQTPRYLVIGTGKKITLECSQTMGHDKMYWYQQDPGMELHLIHYSYGVNSTEKGDLSSESTVSRIRTEHFPLTLESARPSHTSQYLCASSGRTGETKNIQYFGAGTRLSVL.

This clonotype has more than one count but fewer than ten. The chain uses TRBV20-1 and TRBJ2-4, with a weak D call TRBD2 (5 bases). CDR1 is DFQATT, CDR2 SNEGSKA, per germline (reference sequence). This CDR3 has 12 amino acids. Between the trimmed V and J ends, which lost 7 bases and 1 base, there was a span of 8 bases. DNA for the CDR3: TGCAGTGTTTCGGGGGCCAAAAACATTCAGTACTTC. Translating it yields CSVSGAKNIQYF.

This clonotype was detected many times. In nucleotides, the CDR3 is TGTGCCAGCAGCGTTGGGGGATACGGCAATCAGCCCCAGCATTTT. Translating gives CASSVGGYGNQPQHF. This sequence joins TRBV9 and TRBJ1-5; a weak D match, TRBD1 (5 bases). V dropped 2 bases and J dropped 2 bases, with 11 bases sitting between them. The CDR3 totals 15 residues. CDR1 and CDR2 from the germline V gene are SGDLS and YYNGEE.

This clonotype was counted at least ten times. The gene calls are TRBV5-1 and TRBJ1-1; 7 bases agree with TRBD1. Trimming cost V 3 bases and J 0 bases; bases outside gene matches: 5. Germline CDR1 SGHRS, CDR2 YFSETQ. The CDR3 runs to 15 residues. The DNA for the CDR3 is TGCGCCAGCAGCTCGACAGGGCCCATGAACACTGAAGCTTTCTTT. This codes for CASSSTGPMNTEAFF.

This clonotype was recorded many times. Relative to the germline gene, one junction end is altered; a read error may explain this. The genes are TRBV7-3 and TRBJ1-3; D remains unclear. The CDR3 has 14 amino acids. CDR1 is SGHTA and CDR2 is FQGTGA in the germline V gene. CDR3 sequence: CASSAMNSENTIYF. Here the CDR3 DNA reads TGTGCCAGCAGCGCCATGAACTCTGAAAACACCATATATTTT.